What follows are 24 T cell receptor beta chains derived from one specimen sequenced in a study of blood T cell repertoires in COVID-19. TCRdb's copy holds only in-frame clones and misses some; the assay was immunoSEQ multiplex PCR. The sample includes nearly 45,000 clones, roughly 80% of them seen just once. Material: peripheral blood. These receptors all stem from a human donor in a cohort sampled during active COVID-19.

The V gene is TRBV5-1, the J gene TRBJ2-7, with a possible D match to TRBD1 (6 bases). V lost 4 bases to trimming and J lost 3 bases, with 20 bases between them. The CDR3 covers 16 residues. Germline V CDR1 and CDR2: SGHRS, YFSETQ. Written as DNA, the CDR3 is TGCGCCAGCAGCCGCAGACGACAGGTCCCTAGCTACGAGCAGTACTTC. Translating gives CASSRRRQVPSYEQYF.

This chain uses TRBV9 with TRBJ2-1; 10 bases are shared with TRBD2. The CDR3 consists of 20 residues. Germline V gene data show CDR1 as SGDLS and CDR2 as YYNGEE. The V segment lost 0 bases and the J segment 4 bases; nucleotides outside the gene matches: 16. CDR3 nucleotide sequence: TGTGCCAGCAGCGTAGGCGGGGTTGGGCTAGCGGGAGAAGGATACAATGAGCAGTTCTTC. It translates to CASSVGGVGLAGEGYNEQFF. Complete variable domain (other parts from reference TRBV9 and TRBJ2-1): DSGVTQTPKHLITATGQRVTLRCSPRSGDLSVYWYQQSLDQGLQFLIQYYNGEERAKGNILERFSAQQFPDLHSELNLSSLELGDSALYFCASSVGGVGLAGEGYNEQFFGPGTRLTVL.

This rearrangement joins TRBV28 to TRBJ1-1, with 8 bases that match TRBD1. CDR3 length: 15 residues. Germline CDR1 and CDR2: MDHEN and SYDVKM. V lost 2 bases and J lost 4; bases outside the gene matches: 6. CDR3 region: CASSLVWQGATEAFF. CDR3 coding DNA: TGTGCCAGCAGTTTAGTTTGGCAGGGGGCCACTGAAGCTTTCTTT.

The chain is built from TRBV10-1 and TRBJ2-1; possible D gene TRBD1, 7 bases. CDR1 and CDR2 from the germline V gene are WNHNN and SYGVQD (reference sequence). The CDR3 runs 12 residues. Trimming took off 7 bases at V and 8 bases at J, with 12 bases between the two ends. The CDR3 nucleotides read TGCGCCAGCAAGGGCAGGGGGGATGAGCAGTTCTTC. Its protein is CASKGRGDEQFF.

V is TRBV10-3 and J is TRBJ2-5, with 9 bases fitting TRBD1. V trimming: 10 bases; J trimming: 7 bases; junction bases outside the gene matches: 7. The germline CDR1 and CDR2 sequences are ENHRY and SYGVKD. CDR3 length equals 12 residues. CDR3 coding DNA: TGTGCCACCCGGACAGGGGAGGGGACCCAGTACTTC. Protein: CATRTGEGTQYF.

In this sample, this clone turned up a few times. The chain is built from TRBV12-5 and TRBJ1-1; D gene ambiguous. The CDR3 totals 14 residues. The germline V and J ends were trimmed by 0 bases and 5 bases, with 10 bases remaining between them. From germline, CDR1 is LGHNT and CDR2 FRNRAP. CDR3 DNA sequence: TGTGCTAGTGGTTTGGTACCTCAGATAACTGAAGCTTTCTTT. This sequence encodes CASGLVPQITEAFF. Full variable domain (missing parts from reference TRBV12-5 and TRBJ1-1): DARVTQTPRHKVTEMGQEVTMRCQPILGHNTVFWYRQTMMQGLELLAYFRNRAPLDDSGMPKDRFSAEMPDATLATLKIQPSEPRDSAVYFCASGLVPQITEAFFGQGTRLTVV.

CDR3 nucleotide sequence: TGTGCCAGCAGCCCCGGGTTTCTAGCCGAGCAGTACTTC. Its protein is CASSPGFLAEQYF. The chain combines TRBV7-2 with TRBJ2-7, with TRBD2 as a possible D gene (5 bases). Germline CDR1 is SGHTA and CDR2 is FQGNSA. V was shortened by 5 bases and J by 6 bases, with 14 bases between the two germline ends. The CDR3 runs 13 residues.

This chain uses TRBV14 with TRBJ2-7; TRBD1 matches at 8 bases. CDR1 SGHDN and CDR2 FVKESK come from the germline V gene. The CDR3 covers 14 residues. The V and J ends lost 4 bases and 5 bases, in that order; junction bases with no gene match: 7. In DNA form, the CDR3 reads TGTGCCAGCAGCCTTCTCGGACAGGGCCACGAGCAGTACTTC. This gives the protein CASSLLGQGHEQYF.

The rearrangement links TRBV27 to TRBJ2-7; 9 positions agree with TRBD1. Germline V gene data show CDR1 as MNHEY and CDR2 as SMNVEV (reference sequence). Trimming took 8 bases from V and 7 from J; bases not matched to a gene: 18. The CDR3 is 16 residues long. In DNA form, the CDR3 reads TGTGCCAGCGCTAACGCCATAGGGACAGGGCTAGGGGAGCAGTACTTC. Amino acids: CASANAIGTGLGEQYF.

The chain recombines TRBV24-1 with TRBJ2-1; 12 bases line up with TRBD2. The CDR3 spans 17 residues. V was pared by 1 base and J by 8 bases, with 8 bases of the junction left unmatched. Germline V CDR1 and CDR2: KGHDR, SFDVKD. The DNA of the CDR3 is TGTGCCACCAGTGATTTTGCCCGGACTAGCGGGACGGATGAGCAGTTCTTC. This encodes CATSDFARTSGTDEQFF.

The J gene is TRBJ2-5, the V gene TRBV5-5; maybe TRBD2 (6 bases). The V end was cut by 8 bases, the J end by 2 bases, with 13 bases between. This CDR3 region has 13 residues. Germline V gene sequence: CDR1 SGHKS, CDR2 YYEKEE (reference sequence). The CDR3 spells CASGGTDQETQYF. The CDR3 DNA reads as TGTGCCAGTGGGGGGACGGATCAAGAGACCCAGTACTTC.

This chain links TRBV6-6 with TRBJ2-2; TRBD2 aligns across 8 bases. Germline-derived CDR1 and CDR2 are MNHNY and SVGAGI (reference sequence). The CDR3 is 15 residues long. Trimming cost V 5 bases and J 8 bases; bases outside gene matches: 10. The CDR3 DNA follows: TGTGCCAGCAGTCCCGGGACTAGAGCCGCGGGGGAGCTGTTTTTT. Its protein product is CASSPGTRAAGELFF.

J is TRBJ2-1 and V is TRBV20-1; maybe TRBD2 (5 bases). CDR1 and CDR2 (germline): DFQATT, SNEGSKA (reference sequence). The CDR3 consists of 10 residues. Trimming pared 6 bases from V and 9 bases from J, leaving 9 bases between. The CDR3 DNA reads TGCAGTGCGGGAGAGTTTGAGCAGTTCTTC. Amino acid sequence: CSAGEFEQFF.

V gene TRBV18 combines with J gene TRBJ2-3; a possible D gene is TRBD1 (6 bases). This CDR3 is 16 amino acids long. Per the germline V gene, CDR1 is KGHSH and CDR2 is LQKENI. The V end was cut by 0 bases, the J end by 5 bases, with 15 bases between. CDR3 loop: CASSPPLSGVGDTQYF. The DNA of the CDR3 is TGTGCCAGCTCACCACCGCTCTCAGGGGTGGGAGATACGCAGTATTTT.

The chain has TRBV28 and TRBJ2-5; D is possibly TRBD1 (6 bases). The CDR3 runs to 14 residues. V was trimmed by 3 bases and J by 4 bases, leaving 12 bases between them. Per germline, CDR1 MDHEN and CDR2 SYDVKM. As DNA, the CDR3 is TGTGCCAGCAGTTTTGATGGACAGCTAGAGACCCAGTACTTC. This encodes CASSFDGQLETQYF.

The chain is built from TRBV10-2 and TRBJ2-7; D is undetermined. Trimming shortened V by 2 bases and J by 0 bases, and 11 bases separated the two germline ends. The CDR3 is 15 amino acids. The germline gives CDR1 WSHSY, CDR2 SAAADI. In nucleotides, the CDR3 is TGCGCCAGCAGTGAGGAAGCAGAGGTCTCCTACGAGCAGTACTTC. It specifies CASSEEAEVSYEQYF.

This rearrangement joins TRBV11-2 to TRBJ1-6, with TRBD1 matching 10 bases. J was trimmed by 6 bases and V by 4 bases; bases with no gene match: 3. The germline gives CDR1 SGHAT, CDR2 FQNNGV. CDR3 length: 15 residues. The CDR3 DNA reads TGTGCCAGCAGCTCTCGGGACAGGGGTAATTCACCCCTCCACTTT. It specifies CASSSRDRGNSPLHF.

The rearrangement joins TRBV7-9 to TRBJ2-3; D not resolved. CDR1 is SEHNR and CDR2 is FQNEAQ in the germline V gene (reference sequence). V was shortened by 1 base and J by 2 bases, with 7 bases between the two germline ends. The CDR3 contains 14 residues. CDR3 residues: CASSLGQPTDTQYF. The CDR3, as DNA: TGTGCCAGCAGCTTAGGACAACCCACAGATACGCAGTATTTT.

The V gene is TRBV6-1, the J gene TRBJ2-3; D gene unclear. The V end lost 3 bases, the J end lost 5 bases, and 24 bases lay between the germline ends. Per the germline V gene, CDR1 is MNHNS and CDR2 is SASEGT. This CDR3 has 18 residues. The CDR3 DNA follows: TGTGCCAGCAGTGATCCCTCCCGAAGCGTGCGGTCCGTAGATACGCAGTATTTT. Protein: CASSDPSRSVRSVDTQYF.

This clone was seen more than once but under ten times. V gene TRBV6-5 combines with J gene TRBJ1-1; 7 bases map to TRBD1. This CDR3 spans 13 amino acids. J lost 4 bases, V lost 5 bases, and 4 bases had no gene match. Germline assignment: CDR1 MNHEY and CDR2 SVGAGI. In DNA form, the CDR3 reads TGTGCCAGCAGTACTCACAGGGGCACTGAAGCTTTCTTT. Translation: CASSTHRGTEAFF.

The V call is TRBV3-1 (or the pseudogene TRBV3-2), the J call TRBJ2-1, with TRBD2 matching over 11 bases. Germline values: CDR1 LGHDT, CDR2 YNNKEL (reference sequence). V trimming: 4 bases; J trimming: 9 bases; junction bases outside the gene matches: 11. The CDR3 totals 16 residues. The chain's CDR3 is CASSPPGDSGRGEQFF. The DNA of the CDR3 is TGTGCCAGCAGCCCCCCGGGGGATAGCGGGAGGGGTGAGCAGTTCTTC.

A few counts support this clone. This rearrangement joins TRBV29-1 to TRBJ1-2; D perhaps matches TRBD1 (6 bases). Germline assignment: CDR1 SQVTM and CDR2 ANQGSEA. This CDR3 has 12 residues. V lost 6 bases and J lost 1, with 9 bases in between. CDR3 sequence (DNA): TGCAGCGTCCAGGACAGTAACTATGGCTACACCTTC. Amino acid sequence: CSVQDSNYGYTF.

The chain is built from TRBV3-1 (or the pseudogene TRBV3-2) and TRBJ2-7; the match to TRBD2 covers 8 bases. The J segment lost 4 bases and the V segment lost 2 bases, leaving 10 bases of the junction unmatched. CDR3 length: 16 amino acids. The germline V gene has CDR1 LGHDT and CDR2 YNNKEL (reference sequence). CDR3 DNA sequence: TGTGCCAGCAGCCAACGAGCGGGCGGGAGGAAGTACGAGCAGTACTTC. This codes for CASSQRAGGRKYEQYF.

This clone was counted once. The rearrangement joins TRBV18 to TRBJ2-5; TRBD2 aligns across 10 bases. The CDR3 loop spans 15 amino acids. V lost 6 bases, J lost 2 bases, and 6 bases stayed unmatched. Germline CDR1 KGHSH, CDR2 LQKENI. CDR3 residues: CASSSGLAAQETQYF. The CDR3 DNA is TGTGCCAGCTCGTCTGGACTAGCGGCACAAGAGACCCAGTACTTC.